Sequencing of this T cell receptor beta chain was carried out in a study of glioma-infiltrating T cells after dendritic cell vaccination listed by TCRdb under 2016. Study-wide context: A cohort of about 15 glioblastoma patients from Phase I and II dendritic cell vaccination trials was included, of whom 9 were newly diagnosed and 6 had recurrent disease. Between about 2002 and 2012, the patients were given dendritic cell vaccination pulsed with autologous tumor lysate. The vaccine was prepared from monocyte-derived dendritic cells that were cultured for under 8 days with IL-4 and GM-CSF and then pulsed overnight with autologous tumor lysate. Three intradermal dendritic cell vaccine injections were administered to patients at biweekly intervals in the arm below the axilla. In glioblastoma patients vaccinated with dendritic cells, deep sequencing of TCR beta CDR3 regions served to measure tumor-infiltrating lymphocyte content and to compare repertoires between tumor and blood. Survival after dendritic cell vaccination was correlated with TCR sequencing metrics such as TIL content and the overlap between tumor and blood repertoires.

Regarding this clone: The antigen this receptor binds is unknown. One base away there is no much larger clone; base qualities are not given.

From a lookup of the germline V gene (reference sequence), CDR1 and CDR2 are GTSNPN and SVGIG. The CDR3 holds 18 amino acids from the cysteine to the phenylalanine. Solely the CDR3 DNA is kept, with 54 bases framed from the first base. Deletion took 3 bases off V and 5 bases off J, with a span of 26 bases between the germline ends. Summary of the overall study and its limitations: The cohort was small and heterogeneous, and full blood and tumor sets were available for few patients, with initial-recurrent tumor pairs available for even fewer patients. After dendritic cell vaccination, a higher estimated pretreatment TIL content predicted longer time to progression and longer overall survival. The three-group TCR overlap response model was characterized as speculative, and prospective validation of the model was stated to be required. No direct relationship between TCR clonality and survival was found, suggesting that a diverse polyclonal response may matter.

Using the immunoSEQ assay, TCRB CDR3 regions were amplified from 2 to 2.5 micrograms of genomic DNA, or from all available DNA when less than that was on hand. Multiplex PCR used 60 forward primers for TCR V beta segments and 13 reverse primers for J beta segments. To estimate the number of reads per starting template, synthetic control templates were added to each sample at limiting dilution. Sequencing produced 87 bp reads on the Illumina HiSeq System. From the authors' description of their analysis: To remove PCR and sequencing errors, closely related sequences were merged with a nearest neighbor algorithm. TCR overlap was defined as the percentage of unique tumor TCR beta sequences that were also found in the peripheral blood of the same patient. This is the immuneACCESS table as TCRdb keeps it, with only in-frame sequences that have V and J called. A part of the clones is gone; compared with another copy, unresolved V genes explain less than half, and the rest is unexplained. Clonal size and the V and J genes are those of that table, whereas D and trimming came from the DNA. Here the sample has roughly 60,000 clones; 85% occur a single time. The ten most abundant clones make up about 8.1% of the sample.

The time point label of this sample denotes: after dendritic cell vaccination, including at tumor progression/relapse. Selection of patients required sufficient residual fresh-frozen tumor tissue and over two years of available survival data. None of the glioblastoma patients carried an isocitrate dehydrogenase mutation, although molecular status otherwise varied. PBMC collection took place before vaccination, two weeks after the third vaccination, and at tumor progression if progression occurred. The Qiagen DNeasy Blood extraction Kit was used to extract genomic DNA. The sample here was blood, taken after dendritic cell vaccination. The chain links TRBV30 with TRBJ2-1, with a tentative D gene TRBD2 over 6 matching bases. The sequence derives from a human donor with glioblastoma. The base sequence is TGTGCCTGGAGGGGTTTGGGTGATTTGCGTGGGGGGAACAATGAGCAGTTCTTC. Its translation is CAWRGLGDLRGGNNEQFF.